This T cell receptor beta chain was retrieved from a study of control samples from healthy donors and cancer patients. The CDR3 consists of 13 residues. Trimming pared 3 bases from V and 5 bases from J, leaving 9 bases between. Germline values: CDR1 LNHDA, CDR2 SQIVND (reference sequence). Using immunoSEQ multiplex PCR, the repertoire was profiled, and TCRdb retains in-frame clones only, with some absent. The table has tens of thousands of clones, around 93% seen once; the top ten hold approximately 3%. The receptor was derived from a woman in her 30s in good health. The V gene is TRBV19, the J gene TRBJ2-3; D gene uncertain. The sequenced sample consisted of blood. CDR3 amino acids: CASSMVGVDTQYF. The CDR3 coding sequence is TGTGCCAGTAGTATGGTAGGTGTAGATACGCAGTATTTT.